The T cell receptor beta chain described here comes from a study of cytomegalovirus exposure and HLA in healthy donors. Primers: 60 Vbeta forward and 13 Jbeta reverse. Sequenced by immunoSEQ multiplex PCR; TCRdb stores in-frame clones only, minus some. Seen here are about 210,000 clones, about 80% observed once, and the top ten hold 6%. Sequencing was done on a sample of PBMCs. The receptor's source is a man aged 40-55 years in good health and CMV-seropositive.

The CDR3 is CAISESGTGVWSTEAFF. CDR3 coding DNA: TGTGCCATCAGTGAGTCCGGGACAGGGGTTTGGAGCACTGAAGCTTTCTTT. The chain employs TRBV10-3 and TRBJ1-1, with 10 bases that match TRBD1. Germline CDR1 reads ENHRY; CDR2 reads SYGVKD. The CDR3 is 17 residues long. With V trimmed by 0 bases and J by 4 bases, 8 bases remained unmatched.